Sequencing of this TCR beta chain was carried out in a study of cytotoxic CD8 clonotypes in ibrutinib-treated CLL. Study-wide context: Mean productive templates were 255,043; mean productive rearrangements were around 93,000.

Findings and limits, study-wide: Private clonotypes, not public ones, expanded at ibrutinib response.

Of note for this clone: The antigen remains undetermined.

Germline V gene lookup returns CDR1 KGHSH and CDR2 LQKENI. CDR3 length: 12 residues. Trimming pared 4 bases from V and 3 bases from J, leaving 7 bases between. The table came from immunoSEQ multiplex PCR; TCRdb's copy has only in-frame clones and leaves some out. The sample has over 250,000 clones, 65% to 85% seen once. Sequenced here: PBMCs, sampled at disease progression, from a patient treated with ibrutinib. The chain carries TRBV18 and TRBJ2-7, with a weak D call TRBD2 (5 bases). The sequence was collected from a human donor with chronic lymphocytic leukemia. This CDR3 is CASSRGLYEQYF. CDR3 DNA: TGTGCCAGCTCACGCGGGCTCTACGAGCAGTACTTC. Full variable domain (rest looked up from reference TRBV18 and TRBJ2-7): NAGVMQNPRHLVRRRGQEARLRCSPMKGHSHVYWYRQLPEEGLKFMVYLQKENIIDESGMPKERFSAEFPKEGPSILRIQQVVRGDSAAYFCASSRGLYEQYFGPGTRLTVT.